The clone carrying this T cell receptor (beta chain) was observed a handful of times. The data are from a study of T-cell reconstitution after alpha-beta-depleted transplantation in children. The V segment lost 11 bases and the J segment 5 bases; nucleotides outside the gene matches: 10. CDR3 size: 13 residues. CDR1 and CDR2 (germline): WSHSY, SAAADI. This sample's TCRbeta library carried unique molecular identifier barcodes. One entry per CDR3 protein results from TCRdb running MiXCR on the PCR reads. The sample has 380,000 or so distinct CDR3 sequences; roughly 15% are singletons. V usage is TRBV10-2 and J usage is TRBJ1-1, with 8 bases fitting TRBD1. The receptor was isolated from a human donor who donated a stem cell graft to a child with Fanconi anemia. Source: PBMCs, taken from the stem cell graft. The DNA for the CDR3 is TGCGCCGGGGGGCAGGGGGCCGGGACTGAAGCTTTCTTT. Translating it yields CAGGQGAGTEAFF.